These T cell receptor beta chains were read from a single sample in a study of technical replicates of blood from a handful of donors. Some clones are missing from TCRdb's copy, which holds only in-frame ones; the method was immunoSEQ multiplex PCR. The sample has about 73,000 clones, more than 90% seen once. Sequenced material: PBMCs. These receptors were taken from a human donor in good health. Some clones in this sample may be carry-over from other donors' samples. The CDR3 runs from the conserved cysteine through the conserved F or W. The order of the fields is J gene, clone size, V gene, D gene, CDR3 DNA, CDR3 protein. D genes are given only for firm matches. Size tells how often a clone was seen (once, few, many) or the class of an expanded clone, and some rows leave it out.

J: TRBJ2-7; size: few; V: TRBV7-8; D: NA; DNA: TGTGCCAGCAGCCGTGACAGGGGCCGAAGGGGGGGGTTATACGAGCAGTACTTC; CDR3: CASSRDRGRRGGLYEQYF
J: TRBJ1-4; size: NA; V: TRBV9; D: TRBD1; DNA: TGTGCCAGCAGCGTCCAGGGGGCGCCTAATGAAAAACTGTTTTTT; CDR3: CASSVQGAPNEKLFF
J: TRBJ2-3; size: once; V: TRBV7-9; D: NA; DNA: TGTGCCAGCAGCTTAGGCGTGAGGGGGAAGGGCACAGATACGCAGTATTTT; CDR3: CASSLGVRGKGTDTQYF
J: TRBJ2-5; size: NA; V: TRBV20-1; D: NA; DNA: TGCAGTGCTAGTCTAGCTGAGACCCAGTACTTC; CDR3: CSASLAETQYF
J: TRBJ2-1; size: NA; V: TRBV6-5; D: TRBD1; DNA: TGTGCCAGCAGCACAGGGGGACGGGTTGAGCAGTTCTTC; CDR3: CASSTGGRVEQFF
J: TRBJ2-5; size: NA; V: TRBV5-1; D: TRBD2; DNA: TGCGCCAGCAGCAGGACTAGCGGCCAAGAGACCCAGTACTTC; CDR3: CASSRTSGQETQYF
J: TRBJ2-7; size: NA; V: TRBV6-5; D: NA; DNA: TGTGCCAGCAGTTACCGGGGGAACTACGAGCAGTACTTC; CDR3: CASSYRGNYEQYF
J: TRBJ2-3; size: NA; V: TRBV9; D: NA; DNA: TGTGCCAGCAGCGCCCGGACAGTCCACACAGATACGCAGTATTTT; CDR3: CASSARTVHTDTQYF
J: TRBJ2-7; size: few; V: TRBV6-1; D: TRBD1; DNA: TGTGCCAGCAGTGAAGCCGAACCGACAGGGGACGAGCAGTACTTC; CDR3: CASSEAEPTGDEQYF
J: TRBJ2-7; size: NA; V: TRBV5-6; D: TRBD1; DNA: TGTGCCAGCAGCTGGTTTGAGGGGACAGGAACCTACGAGCAGTACTTC; CDR3: CASSWFEGTGTYEQYF
J: TRBJ2-7; size: NA; V: TRBV27; D: NA; DNA: TGTGCCAGCAGTGTTAGCGGAAGGGGTACCTACGAGCAGTACTTC; CDR3: CASSVSGRGTYEQYF
J: TRBJ2-3; size: few; V: TRBV6-1; D: NA; DNA: TGTGCCAGCAGCCGCACTAGGACGGCAGATACGCAGTATTTT; CDR3: CASSRTRTADTQYF
J: TRBJ1-5; size: NA; V: TRBV4-1; D: NA; DNA: TGCGCCAGCAGCCAAATACAGGGTCGCAATCAGCCCCAGCATTTT; CDR3: CASSQIQGRNQPQHF
J: TRBJ2-5; size: NA; V: TRBV25-1; D: TRBD2; DNA: TGTGCCAGCAGTGGCCCAGCGGGGGGGCAGGAGACCCAGTACTTC; CDR3: CASSGPAGGQETQYF
J: TRBJ2-7; size: NA; V: TRBV6-1; D: TRBD1; DNA: TGTGCCAGCAGACAAACCGGGACAGGGTACGAGCAGTACTTC; CDR3: CASRQTGTGYEQYF
J: TRBJ1-1; size: NA; V: TRBV2; D: NA; DNA: TGTGCCAGCAGCCGAACCAGAAGCGGGACTGAAGCTTTCTTT; CDR3: CASSRTRSGTEAFF
J: TRBJ2-1; size: NA; V: TRBV6-5; D: NA; DNA: TGTGCCAGCAGCTACGTCCGAGACATAAACAATGAGCAGTTCTTC; CDR3: CASSYVRDINNEQFF
J: TRBJ1-2; size: NA; V: TRBV7-2; D: TRBD1; DNA: TGTGCCAGCAGCTTTTGGGACAGGGGGCATGGCTACACCTTC; CDR3: CASSFWDRGHGYTF
J: TRBJ2-5; size: NA; V: TRBV7-7; D: NA; DNA: TGTGCCAGCAGCTTAGGGCGGAGCGGGGAGACCCAGTACTTC; CDR3: CASSLGRSGETQYF
J: TRBJ2-1; size: NA; V: TRBV12-5; D: TRBD2; DNA: TGTGCTAGTGGGGGAGGACTAGCCACCCACAATGAGCAGTTCTTC; CDR3: CASGGGLATHNEQFF
J: TRBJ1-4; size: NA; V: TRBV5-4; D: NA; DNA: TGTGCCAGCAGCTTGGGGCGGGGCGTAGGAAGTGAAAAACTGTTTTTT; CDR3: CASSLGRGVGSEKLFF
J: TRBJ2-7; size: NA; V: TRBV6-6; D: NA; DNA: TGTGCCAGCAGTTACTCTGCTACTTACTCCTACGAGCAGTACTTC; CDR3: CASSYSATYSYEQYF
J: TRBJ1-3; size: NA; V: TRBV7-3; D: NA; DNA: TGTGCCAGCAGCTTATCAGGTTCTGGAAACACCATATATTTT; CDR3: CASSLSGSGNTIYF
J: TRBJ1-6; size: NA; V: TRBV7-2; D: NA; DNA: TGTGCCAGCAGGGGTTCAGGGGTTGATAATTCACCCCTCCACTTT; CDR3: CASRGSGVDNSPLHF
J: TRBJ2-2; size: once; V: TRBV4-2; D: TRBD2; DNA: TGTGCCAGCAGCCCGGAGGGACTAGCGGGAGTGGCGGGGGAGCTGTTTTTT; CDR3: CASSPEGLAGVAGELFF
J: TRBJ2-2; size: NA; V: TRBV7-2; D: NA; DNA: TGTGCCAGCAGCAAAACCAGGGGTGGCAGGGGCCACACCGGGGAGCTGTTTTTT; CDR3: CASSKTRGGRGHTGELFF
J: TRBJ2-2; size: NA; V: TRBV19; D: NA; DNA: TGTGCCAGTAGTTTGGGGGCACAGGGTTCCGGGGAGCTGTTTTTT; CDR3: CASSLGAQGSGELFF
J: TRBJ2-7; size: NA; V: TRBV6-4; D: NA; DNA: TGTGCCAGCAGTGTCAACGCCGGGGGGCCCTACGAGCAGTACTTC; CDR3: CASSVNAGGPYEQYF
J: TRBJ2-2; size: NA; V: TRBV6-6; D: TRBD1; DNA: TGTGCCAGCAAACTCGGACAGGGCGGCACCGGGGAGCTGTTTTTT; CDR3: CASKLGQGGTGELFF
J: TRBJ2-2; size: NA; V: TRBV4-2; D: NA; DNA: TGTGCCAGCAGAGAAGAAGGGGGGGGGCTCCAAAACACCGGGGAGCTGTTTTTT; CDR3: CASREEGGGLQNTGELFF
J: TRBJ1-4; size: NA; V: TRBV4-3; D: NA; DNA: TGCGCCAGCAGCCAAACAGGGCAAGCTAATGAAAAACTGTTTTTT; CDR3: CASSQTGQANEKLFF
J: TRBJ1-1; size: few; V: TRBV2; D: TRBD1; DNA: TGTGCCAGCAGCAGGGACAGCTGGGGGACTGAAGCTTTCTTT; CDR3: CASSRDSWGTEAFF
J: TRBJ1-5; size: NA; V: TRBV2; D: NA; DNA: TGTGCCAGCAGTAATCAAGGACAGCCCCATCAGCCCCAGCATTTT; CDR3: CASSNQGQPHQPQHF
J: TRBJ2-7; size: medium-sized; V: TRBV13; D: NA; DNA: TGTGCCAGCACCTTAGGGCCTACGGGAGAGTACGAGCAGTACTTC; CDR3: CASTLGPTGEYEQYF
J: TRBJ1-5; size: once; V: TRBV6-1; D: NA; DNA: TGTGCCAGCCCGGGAGAGACGGTCAGTCAGCCCCAGCATTTT; CDR3: CASPGETVSQPQHF
J: TRBJ2-1; size: once; V: TRBV6-5; D: NA; DNA: TGTGCCAGCAAGGATGGGGGACTTGGGTTCAATGAGCAGTTCTTC; CDR3: CASKDGGLGFNEQFF
J: TRBJ1-1; size: NA; V: TRBV5-4; D: NA; DNA: TGTGCCAGCAGCTTGGTGGGGGCGCGGCGAACTGAAGCTTTCTTT; CDR3: CASSLVGARRTEAFF
J: TRBJ2-4; size: NA; V: TRBV4-1; D: TRBD1; DNA: TGCGCCAGCAGCCAGCTCCGGGACAGGGATAACATTCAGTACTTC; CDR3: CASSQLRDRDNIQYF
J: TRBJ2-6; size: NA; V: TRBV19; D: TRBD1; DNA: TGTGCCAGTAGTCAAGACAGGGCTGGGGCCAACGTCCTGACTTTC; CDR3: CASSQDRAGANVLTF
J: TRBJ2-3; size: NA; V: TRBV10-3; D: TRBD2; DNA: TGTGCCATCAAACCTCTTAGCGGGGGAGGGACAGATACGCAGTATTTT; CDR3: CAIKPLSGGGTDTQYF
J: TRBJ1-4; size: NA; V: TRBV2; D: NA; DNA: TGTGCCAGCAGTGACAGTAATGAAAAACTGTTTTTT; CDR3: CASSDSNEKLFF